This T cell receptor beta chain was retrieved from a study of persistence of HIV-infected CD4 T cells. Germline CDR1 and CDR2: LGHNA and YNFKEQ. V lost 3 bases and J lost 5, with 21 bases in between. The CDR3 is 17 amino acids. As to this clone: Its matching antigen is unknown.

The immunoSEQ assay was version 4, run in survey mode. Sequencing was performed with immunoSEQ multiplex PCR; in TCRdb, only in-frame clones are kept and a portion is missing. Altogether fewer than 40,000 clones are present, about four fifths being singletons, with the ten largest covering around 0.86%. Cells were stimulated with CMV-infected fibroblast lysates at 8 to 10 ug/mL. Memory cells lacking CD40L and CD69 with high CD45RO were sorted. This chain joins TRBV4-2 and TRBJ2-3, with D possibly being TRBD2 (7 bases). The TCR originated in an adult man with HIV who was CMV-seropositive. The starting material was CD4+ T cells sorted from PBMCs after roughly 20-hour stimulation, obtained from a patient who received antiretroviral therapy. Written as DNA, the CDR3 is TGTGCCAGCAGCCAGGGGCGTGCGGGGGCCCCAGGAGATACGCAGTATTTT. Translating it yields CASSQGRAGAPGDTQYF.